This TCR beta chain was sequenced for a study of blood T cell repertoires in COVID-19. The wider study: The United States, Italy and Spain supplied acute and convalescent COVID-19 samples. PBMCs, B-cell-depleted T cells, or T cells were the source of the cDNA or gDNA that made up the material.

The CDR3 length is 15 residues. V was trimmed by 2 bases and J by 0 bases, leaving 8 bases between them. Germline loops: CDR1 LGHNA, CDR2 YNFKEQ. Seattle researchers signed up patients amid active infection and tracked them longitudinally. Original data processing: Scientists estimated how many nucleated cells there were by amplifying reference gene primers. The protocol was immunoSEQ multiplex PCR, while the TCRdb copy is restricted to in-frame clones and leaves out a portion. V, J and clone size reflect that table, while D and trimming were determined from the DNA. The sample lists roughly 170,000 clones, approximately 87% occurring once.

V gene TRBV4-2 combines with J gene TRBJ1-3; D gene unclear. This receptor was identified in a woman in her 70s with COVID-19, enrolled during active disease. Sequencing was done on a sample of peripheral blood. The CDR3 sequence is CASSQLLYSGNTIYF. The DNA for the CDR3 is TGTGCCAGCAGCCAACTCTTATACTCTGGAAACACCATATATTTT.